The 29 T cell receptor beta chains given below trace back to one sample, sequenced in a study of T cell clonotyping in hematopoietic cell transplantation. The assay was immunoSEQ multiplex PCR, and TCRdb's table has in-frame clones only and misses some. Among about 41,000 clones listed, about 95% were seen once. The sequenced sample consisted of peripheral blood mononuclear cells. The receptors were sampled from a young man in good health. Some clones in this sample may be carry-over from other donors' samples.

This clone appeared once. This chain connects TRBV27 to TRBJ2-7, with TRBD2 matching over 13 bases. Germline V CDR1 and CDR2: MNHEY, SMNVEV (reference sequence). V lost 5 bases to trimming and J lost 4 bases; unmatched junction nucleotides: 5. This CDR3 region has 15 residues. This chain's CDR3 is CASSPTTSGGYEQYF. CDR3 nucleotide sequence: TGTGCCAGCAGTCCAACGACTAGCGGGGGGTACGAGCAGTACTTC.

V and J are TRBV7-3 and TRBJ2-1; the match to TRBD2 covers 9 bases. Germline trimming cut 0 bases from V and 9 bases from J; bases unmatched to any gene: 6. This CDR3 is built from 15 residues. From germline, CDR1 is SGHTA and CDR2 FQGTGA. CDR3 protein: CASSLTFQAGGEQFF. DNA of the CDR3: TGTGCCAGCAGCTTAACGTTCCAAGCGGGGGGTGAGCAGTTCTTC. The whole variable domain, remainder taken from reference TRBV7-3 and TRBJ2-1, is GAGVSQTPSNKVTEKGKYVELRCDPISGHTALYWYRQSLGQGPEFLIYFQGTGAADDSGLPNDRFFAVRPEGSVSTLKIQRTERGDSAVYLCASSLTFQAGGEQFFGPGTRLTVL.

The CDR3 DNA reads TGTGCCAGCAGCTTAGAATGGCGGGGGAGCACAGATACGCAGTATTTT. It is translated as CASSLEWRGSTDTQYF. This chain links TRBV7-2 with TRBJ2-3; 7 bases are a match to TRBD2. Germline loops: CDR1 SGHTA, CDR2 FQGNSA. The CDR3 is 16 amino acids. Trimming cost V 1 base and J 0 bases; bases outside gene matches: 4.

The chain joins TRBV25-1 to TRBJ1-2, with 10 bases lining up with TRBD1. The germline gives CDR1 MGHDK, CDR2 SYGVNS. With 4 bases clipped from V and 5 bases from J, the junction kept 16 bases outside the gene matches. The CDR3 contains 18 residues. The CDR3 loop is CASSGLNGTGAHLYGYTF. The CDR3 coding sequence is TGTGCCAGCAGTGGGCTCAACGGGACAGGGGCCCACCTATATGGCTACACCTTC.

This clone appeared once. This chain links TRBV5-1 with TRBJ1-1; 11 nucleotides match TRBD1. The CDR3 loop spans 15 amino acids. V shed 4 bases and J 6 bases; nucleotides not matched to a gene: 8. Germline-derived CDR1 and CDR2 are SGHRS and YFSETQ. The CDR3 nucleotides are TGCGCCAGCAGCCCGGGACAGGGGGTTAGATCTGAAGCTTTCTTT. Translation gives CASSPGQGVRSEAFF.

V usage is TRBV4-3 and J usage is TRBJ2-7; D is unresolved. Trimming left V 5 bases short and J 6 bases short, with 14 bases between. Germline CDR1 is LGHNA and CDR2 is YSLEER. This CDR3 contains 13 residues. The chain's CDR3 is CASSDRASGEQYF. In DNA, the CDR3 is TGCGCCAGCAGCGACCGGGCCTCGGGCGAGCAGTACTTC.

The chain joins TRBV2 to TRBJ1-2; a weak D match, TRBD1 (6 bases). The V gene's germline CDR1 is SNHLY and CDR2 FYNNEI. The CDR3 loop spans 14 amino acids. V shed 7 bases and J shed 4 bases, with 16 bases lying between them. The CDR3 reads CASKGTQGGYGYTF. CDR3 sequence (DNA): TGTGCCAGCAAAGGGACACAGGGCGGCTATGGCTACACCTTC.

The chain uses TRBV30 and TRBJ1-1; D possibly corresponds to TRBD1 (6 bases). V was clipped by 6 bases and J by 4 bases, with 12 bases between them. The CDR3 runs to 12 residues. In germline, CDR1 is GTSNPN, CDR2 SVGIG (reference sequence). The CDR3 region has the DNA TGTGCCTGTCAGGGGTGGAGCACTGAAGCTTTCTTT. The encoded protein is CACQGWSTEAFF.

The chain carries TRBV6-1 and TRBJ1-5; D perhaps matches TRBD1 (5 bases). From germline, CDR1 is MNHNS and CDR2 SASEGT. The V and J ends lost 3 bases and 2 bases respectively, with 8 bases between them. This CDR3 spans 14 amino acids. CDR3 region: CASSESGGNQPQHF. CDR3 coding DNA: TGTGCCAGCAGTGAGTCGGGGGGCAATCAGCCCCAGCATTTT.

The rearrangement joins TRBV7-3 to TRBJ2-1; 8 bases agree with TRBD1. Germline assignment: CDR1 SGHTA and CDR2 FQGTGA. After removal of 4 bases from V and 3 bases from J, the junction contained 8 bases not matched to a gene. The CDR3 contains 16 residues. The CDR3: CASSYQPGQDYNEQFF. The CDR3 DNA follows: TGTGCCAGCAGCTACCAACCGGGACAGGACTACAATGAGCAGTTCTTC. The variable domain in full, completed from reference TRBV7-3 and TRBJ2-1, reads GAGVSQTPSNKVTEKGKYVELRCDPISGHTALYWYRQSLGQGPEFLIYFQGTGAADDSGLPNDRFFAVRPEGSVSTLKIQRTERGDSAVYLCASSYQPGQDYNEQFFGPGTRLTVL.

J is TRBJ2-1 and V is TRBV7-3; D is uncertain. This CDR3 contains 13 residues. The germline V gene has CDR1 SGHTA and CDR2 FQGTGA. Trimming left V 2 bases short and J 5 bases short, with 7 bases between. The CDR3 region is CASSLLSDNEQFF. The CDR3 coding sequence is TGTGCCAGCAGCTTACTCTCTGACAATGAGCAGTTCTTC.

The gene calls are TRBV4-2 and TRBJ2-7; 10 bases map to TRBD1. Germline lookup yields CDR1 LGHNA and CDR2 YNFKEQ. The length of the CDR3 is 15 residues. The V segment lost 4 bases and the J segment 2 bases; nucleotides outside the gene matches: 5. The CDR3 nucleotides read TGTGCCAGCAGCCCCGGACAGGGGGGGCCCTACGAGCAGTACTTC. It encodes CASSPGQGGPYEQYF.

The V call is TRBV6-5, the J call TRBJ1-1, with 10 bases aligning to TRBD1. The germline V gene has CDR1 MNHEY and CDR2 SVGAGI. The V gene end was trimmed by 4 bases and the J gene end by 11 bases; junction bases not matched to a gene: 10. The CDR3 runs to 14 residues. The CDR3 region has the DNA TGTGCCAGCAGTTCCCCAACCGGGACAGGGGACGCTTTCTTT. It specifies CASSSPTGTGDAFF.

V usage is TRBV28 and J usage is TRBJ2-7, with 9 bases matching TRBD1. This CDR3 is 16 amino acids long. Germline V gene sequence: CDR1 MDHEN, CDR2 SYDVKM. The V segment lost 6 bases and the J segment 4 bases; nucleotides outside the gene matches: 13. CDR3 amino acids: CASRRTGAGSGYEQYF. CDR3 DNA: TGTGCCAGCAGACGGACAGGGGCAGGCTCGGGGTACGAGCAGTACTTC.

This chain uses TRBV5-1 with TRBJ1-2; D unresolved. CDR3 length equals 12 residues. V gave up 4 bases and J gave up 8 bases, with 12 bases separating them. Per germline, CDR1 SGHRS and CDR2 YFSETQ. For the CDR3, the DNA is TGCGCCAGCAGCCCGCTAGGTAAAGGCTACACCTTC. Protein product: CASSPLGKGYTF.

The V and J genes are TRBV25-1 and TRBJ2-7; possibly TRBD1 for D (7 bases). Germline values: CDR1 MGHDK, CDR2 SYGVNS. The CDR3 spans 14 residues. The CDR3 DNA follows: TGTGCTTCCCGCGGGACAGCTAGCTCCTACGAGCAGTACTTC. Translating it yields CASRGTASSYEQYF.

The CDR3 spells CSVGARLTPEAFF. The CDR3 nucleotides are TGCAGCGTTGGAGCACGGTTGACACCTGAAGCTTTCTTT. The J gene is TRBJ1-1, the V gene TRBV29-1, with D unresolved. Trimming removed 4 bases at V and 6 bases at J, with 15 bases between. The CDR3 totals 13 residues. Germline lookup yields CDR1 SQVTM and CDR2 ANQGSEA.

The V gene is TRBV14, the J gene TRBJ1-2; D gene ambiguous. The V and J ends lost 3 bases and 4 bases respectively, with 9 bases between them. CDR1 SGHDN and CDR2 FVKESK come from the germline V gene. The CDR3 spans 13 residues. For the CDR3, the DNA is TGTGCCAGCAGCCATCAGGTGGGCTATGGCTACACCTTC. Translation: CASSHQVGYGYTF.

The chain links TRBV7-9 to TRBJ1-4; D is ambiguous. This CDR3 region has 15 residues. Per germline, CDR1 SEHNR and CDR2 FQNEAQ (reference sequence). The V end lost 6 bases, the J end lost 7 bases, and 18 bases lay between the germline ends. The CDR3 nucleotides are TGTGCCAGCAGTCCTGAGACCTGGTTTGGTGAAAAACTGTTTTTT. Translated, it gives CASSPETWFGEKLFF.

The chain uses TRBV7-9 and TRBJ1-1; 7 bases line up with TRBD1. Germline CDR1 reads SEHNR; CDR2 reads FQNEAQ (reference sequence). The CDR3 extends over 15 amino acids. Trimming at V came to 5 bases and at J to 4 bases, leaving 10 bases not matched to a gene. The CDR3 here is CASSQNRGEVTEAFF. For the CDR3, the DNA is TGTGCCAGCAGCCAAAACAGGGGCGAAGTCACTGAAGCTTTCTTT.

V gene TRBV4-1 combines with J gene TRBJ1-5, with D tentatively TRBD1 (5 bases). Germline V gene data show CDR1 as MGHRA and CDR2 as YSYEKL. Trimming shortened V by 4 bases and J by 4 bases, and 17 bases separated the two germline ends. CDR3 length equals 16 residues. CDR3 loop: CASSRDSYQENQPQHF. The CDR3 DNA reads as TGCGCCAGCAGCCGGGACTCGTATCAGGAGAATCAGCCCCAGCATTTT.

The V call is TRBV6-5, the J call TRBJ1-2, with D unclear. Germline-derived CDR1 and CDR2 are MNHEY and SVGAGI. The CDR3 runs 15 residues. V was trimmed by 0 bases and J by 4 bases, leaving 12 bases between them. The CDR3 nucleotides read TGTGCCAGCAGTTACTCGGGCAGGCCCTTCTATGGCTACACCTTC. Its protein product is CASSYSGRPFYGYTF.

The chain has TRBV7-9 and TRBJ1-1; perhaps TRBD1 as D (6 bases). The V end was cut by 6 bases, the J end by 2 bases, with 13 bases between. Germline V gene lookup returns CDR1 SEHNR and CDR2 FQNEAQ (reference sequence). The CDR3 has 14 amino acids. The CDR3 reads CASRTGSSNTEAFF. The CDR3, as DNA: TGTGCCAGCAGGACAGGTTCCTCAAACACTGAAGCTTTCTTT.

The chain is built from TRBV7-9 and TRBJ2-2, with TRBD2 matching 7 bases. V lost 3 bases to trimming and J lost 6 bases; unmatched junction nucleotides: 13. The CDR3 loop spans 17 amino acids. Germline CDR1 reads SEHNR; CDR2 reads FQNEAQ (reference sequence). The CDR3 DNA sequence: TGTGCCAGCAGCTTCCGCGGGTCGCGGGAGTATCCCGGGGAGCTGTTTTTT. This sequence encodes CASSFRGSREYPGELFF.

J is TRBJ2-7 and V is TRBV11-3, with unresolved D. V lost 1 base to trimming and J lost 3 bases, with 1 base between them. The CDR3 has 11 residues. Germline CDR1 reads SGHNT; CDR2 reads YENEEA. The CDR3 bases are TGTGCCAGCAGCTTAGTCTACGAGCAGTACTTC. Its translation: CASSLVYEQYF.

The chain has TRBV30 and TRBJ1-1; unclear D gene. The CDR3 consists of 13 residues. The germline V and J ends were trimmed by 3 bases and 0 bases, with 8 bases remaining between them. Germline V lookup: CDR1 GTSNPN, CDR2 SVGIG (reference sequence). The CDR3 loop is CAWSERMNTEAFF. The CDR3 DNA reads TGTGCCTGGAGCGAACGGATGAACACTGAAGCTTTCTTT.

V and J are TRBV25-1 and TRBJ1-4, with 9 bases matching TRBD1. Losses at the gene ends were 2 bases for V and 7 bases for J; bases not matched to a gene: 5. CDR1 and CDR2 from the germline V gene are MGHDK and SYGVNS. The CDR3 sequence is 15 residues long. In DNA, the CDR3 is TGTGCCAGCAGTGAAGTGGGGACAGGGCTTGAAAAACTGTTTTTT. Translation: CASSEVGTGLEKLFF.

The V call is TRBV20-1, the J call TRBJ1-2, with D unresolved. Deletions cut 6 bases from V and 4 bases from J, with 3 bases between. Germline V CDR1 and CDR2: DFQATT, SNEGSKA (reference sequence). CDR3 length equals 9 residues. The CDR3 sequence is CSAAYGYTF. Here the CDR3 DNA reads TGCAGTGCCGCCTATGGCTACACCTTC.

The chain recombines TRBV6-6 with TRBJ1-1; 8 nucleotides agree with TRBD1. Losses at the gene ends were 6 bases for V and 10 bases for J; bases not matched to a gene: 16. The germline CDR1 and CDR2 sequences are MNHNY and SVGAGI (reference sequence). The CDR3 is made up of 15 amino acids. The chain's CDR3 is CASSPIRTGRAGAFF. The CDR3 DNA reads TGTGCCAGCAGCCCCATCCGGACAGGGAGGGCGGGAGCTTTCTTT.